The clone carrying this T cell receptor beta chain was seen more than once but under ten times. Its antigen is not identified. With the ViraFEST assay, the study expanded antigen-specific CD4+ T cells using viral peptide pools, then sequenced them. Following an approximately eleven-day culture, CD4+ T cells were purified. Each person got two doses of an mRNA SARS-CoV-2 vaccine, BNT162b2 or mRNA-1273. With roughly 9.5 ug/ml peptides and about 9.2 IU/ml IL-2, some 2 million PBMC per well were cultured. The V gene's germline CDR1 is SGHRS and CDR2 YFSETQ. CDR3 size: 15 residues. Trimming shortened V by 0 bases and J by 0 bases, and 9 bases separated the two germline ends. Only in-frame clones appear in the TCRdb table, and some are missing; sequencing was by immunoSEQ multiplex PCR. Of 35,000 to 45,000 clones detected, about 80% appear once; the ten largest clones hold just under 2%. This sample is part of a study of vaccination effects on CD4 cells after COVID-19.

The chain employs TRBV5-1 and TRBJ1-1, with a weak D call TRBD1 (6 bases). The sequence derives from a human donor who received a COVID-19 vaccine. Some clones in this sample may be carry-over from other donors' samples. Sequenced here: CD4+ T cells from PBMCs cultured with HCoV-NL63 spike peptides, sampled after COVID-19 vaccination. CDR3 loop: CASSLVEGVNTEAFF. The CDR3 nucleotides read TGCGCCAGCAGCTTGGTGGAGGGGGTGAACACTGAAGCTTTCTTT. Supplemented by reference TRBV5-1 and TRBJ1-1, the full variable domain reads KAGVTQTPRYLIKTRGQQVTLSCSPISGHRSVSWYQQTPGQGLQFLFEYFSETQRNKGNFPGRFSGRQFSNSRSEMNVSTLELGDSALYLCASSLVEGVNTEAFFGQGTRLTVV.